This TCR beta chain was retrieved from a study of blood T cell repertoires in COVID-19. Study-wide context: Collection of acute and convalescent COVID-19 samples took place in the United States, Italy and Spain. From T cells, B-cell-depleted T cells, or PBMCs came the material, which was cDNA or gDNA.

A single count supports this clone. In the source study's methods: Estimation of nucleated cell counts was performed using reference gene primer amplification. Here immunoSEQ multiplex PCR was the method, and the copy in TCRdb shows in-frame clones only, minus some. V, J and clone size reflect that table, while D and trimming were determined from the DNA. The sample has under 250,000 clones, around four fifths seen once; the top ten hold about 2.5%. The CDR3 length is 14 residues. Losses at the gene ends were 1 base for V and 2 bases for J; bases not matched to a gene: 1. Germline assignment: CDR1 SQVTM and CDR2 ANQGSEA.

The TCR was taken from a woman between 70 and 85 years old with active or convalescent COVID-19. The J gene is TRBJ1-1, the V gene TRBV29-1, with TRBD1 identical over 10 bases. Sequencing was carried out using peripheral blood. CDR3 nucleotide sequence: TGCAGCGTTGAAGTGACAGGGGGCAACACTGAAGCTTTCTTT. This gives the protein CSVEVTGGNTEAFF.